A single sample gave rise to the 18 T cell receptor beta chains below, sequenced in a study of shared clonotypes between healthy human individuals. The assay was immunoSEQ multiplex PCR, and TCRdb's table has in-frame clones only and misses some. This sample carries around 2,000,000 clones, about 95% of them seen once, and the ten largest clones take 0.95% to 1.5%. As defined, naive CD8 cells were CD45RO-negative and positively selected for CCR7, with terminally differentiated effector memory CD45RA+ cells excluded. The sequencing sample was made of naive CD8+ T cells sorted from blood. Receptors were obtained from a man aged 18 to 30 in good health.

This chain uses TRBV4-1 with TRBJ2-3, with 11 bases that match TRBD2. In germline, CDR1 is MGHRA, CDR2 YSYEKL. The CDR3 has 17 amino acids. The junction had 5 bases not matched to a gene; V was cut back by 3 bases and J by 0 bases. The CDR3 nucleotides read TGCGCCAGCAGCCAGAGACTAGCGGGAATGAGCACAGATACGCAGTATTTT. Translated, it gives CASSQRLAGMSTDTQYF.

V usage is TRBV6-1 and J usage is TRBJ1-1; TRBD1 might be the D (6 bases). CDR3 size: 15 residues. V was clipped by 3 bases and J by 0 bases, with 11 bases between them. CDR1 is MNHNS, CDR2 SASEGT, per germline. The CDR3 is CASSELTGMNTEAFF. DNA for the CDR3: TGTGCCAGCAGTGAGTTGACAGGAATGAACACTGAAGCTTTCTTT.

Turning to this clone: Additional DNA sequences in this sample encode the identical CDR3. J is TRBJ2-7 and V is TRBV9; D unclear. Trimming pared 2 bases from V and 2 bases from J, leaving 8 bases between. CDR1 and CDR2 (germline): SGDLS, YYNGEE. There are 13 residues in the CDR3. The CDR3 coding sequence is TGTGCCAGCAGCGTCGGGCCGGCCTACGAGCAGTACTTC. This encodes CASSVGPAYEQYF.

This clone appeared once. The chain recombines TRBV27 with TRBJ2-7, with 8 bases matching TRBD1. The trim removed 4 bases at V and 4 bases at J, leaving 9 bases unmatched. The CDR3 is 15 amino acids. The germline V gene encodes CDR1 MNHEY and CDR2 SMNVEV (reference sequence). The CDR3 loop reads CASSSLPGTGYEQYF. In DNA form, the CDR3 reads TGTGCCAGCAGTTCCCTTCCAGGGACAGGTTACGAGCAGTACTTC.

The chain combines TRBV27 with TRBJ2-1, with 9 bases identical to TRBD1. Germline CDR1 reads MNHEY; CDR2 reads SMNVEV (reference sequence). CDR3 length equals 16 residues. The V gene end was trimmed by 5 bases and the J gene end by 3 bases; junction bases not matched to a gene: 8. CDR3 residues: CASSLTTGGNYNEQFF. CDR3 coding DNA: TGTGCCAGCAGTCTCACGACAGGGGGAAACTACAATGAGCAGTTCTTC.

The chain recombines TRBV7-8 with TRBJ2-7, with 9 bases matching TRBD2. The CDR3 loop spans 16 amino acids. CDR1 is SGHVS, CDR2 FQNEAQ, per germline. Trimming at V came to 0 bases and at J to 3 bases, leaving 6 bases not matched to a gene. The CDR3 DNA sequence: TGTGCCAGCAGCTTAGCCCTAGCGGGACACAACTACGAGCAGTACTTC. Residues: CASSLALAGHNYEQYF.

The rearrangement uses TRBV7-8 and TRBJ2-7, with 14 positions matching TRBD2. The CDR3 is made up of 17 amino acids. From germline, CDR1 is SGHVS and CDR2 FQNEAQ. Trimming cost V 5 bases and J 4 bases; bases outside gene matches: 10. For the CDR3, the DNA is TGTGCCAGCAGCAGCGGACTAGCGGGGGGATCTGATTACGAGCAGTACTTC. It yields the protein CASSSGLAGGSDYEQYF.

The V and J genes are TRBV6-6 and TRBJ1-2, with D unclear. Germline-derived CDR1 and CDR2 are MNHNY and SVGAGI (reference sequence). V lost 6 bases to trimming and J lost 0 bases, with 8 bases between them. The CDR3 has 13 amino acids. The CDR3 region has the DNA TGTGCCAGCAGGGGAAGTTCTAACTATGGCTACACCTTC. It translates to CASRGSSNYGYTF.

Points on this clone: This sample includes further DNA sequences coding for the same CDR3. This sequence joins TRBV6-5 and TRBJ2-2; D unclear. This CDR3 spans 13 amino acids. Germline V gives CDR1 MNHEY, CDR2 SVGAGI. V dropped 0 bases and J dropped 6 bases, with 5 bases sitting between them. The CDR3 nucleotides read TGTGCCAGCAGTTACTCGACGGCCGGGGAGCTGTTTTTT. Amino acid sequence: CASSYSTAGELFF.

This clone appeared a few times. The J gene is TRBJ1-1, the V gene TRBV4-2, with D possibly TRBD1 on 6 matching bases. The CDR3 length is 12 residues. Trimming took 3 bases from V and 7 from J, leaving 9 bases between them. CDR1 and CDR2 (germline): LGHNA, YNFKEQ. The CDR3 DNA reads TGTGCCAGCAGCCAGATGACAGGTGAAGCTTTCTTT. It specifies CASSQMTGEAFF.

This clone appeared once. The chain joins TRBV6-5 to TRBJ2-7; 11 bases map to TRBD2. This CDR3 comprises 15 residues. The V gene end was trimmed by 6 bases and the J gene end by 3 bases; junction bases not matched to a gene: 7. The germline CDR1 and CDR2 sequences are MNHEY and SVGAGI. The chain's CDR3 is CASSPTSGGHYEQYF. CDR3 nucleotides: TGTGCCAGCAGCCCCACTAGCGGGGGTCACTACGAGCAGTACTTC.

The chain has TRBV9 and TRBJ1-1; weak D call: TRBD1 (5 bases). CDR3 length: 14 amino acids. V lost 0 bases and J lost 5, with 11 bases in between. Germline V CDR1 and CDR2: SGDLS, YYNGEE. The CDR3 is CASSVAGGTTEAFF. The CDR3 bases are TGTGCCAGCAGCGTAGCCGGGGGTACGACTGAAGCTTTCTTT.

CDR3 nucleotide sequence: TGTGCCACCAGCAGAGAGAGTAGCACAGATACGCAGTATTTT. Amino acids: CATSRESSTDTQYF. The chain joins TRBV15 to TRBJ2-3; D is unclear. CDR1 and CDR2 (germline): LNHNV, YYDKDF (reference sequence). Trimming pared 0 bases from V and 0 bases from J, leaving 4 bases between. This CDR3 has 14 amino acids.

DNA for the CDR3: TGTGCCAGCAGCTTGAGGGGAGACAGTGCGTACTTC. Protein product: CASSLRGDSAYF. The genes are TRBV5-6 and TRBJ2-7, with D possibly being TRBD1 or TRBD2 (5 bases each). Germline V gene data show CDR1 as SGHDT and CDR2 as YYEEEE. The CDR3 is 12 amino acids. V gave up 1 base and J gave up 12 bases, with 14 bases separating them.

Comment on this clone: The same CDR3 also results from other DNA sequences found in this sample. The chain is built from TRBV6-6 and TRBJ2-7; a weak D match, TRBD1 (6 bases). The CDR3 extends over 14 amino acids. Germline V gene sequence: CDR1 MNHNY, CDR2 SVGAGI (reference sequence). V dropped 2 bases and J dropped 0 bases, with 8 bases sitting between them. CDR3: CASSYPDSSYEQYF. For the CDR3, the DNA is TGTGCCAGCAGTTACCCGGACAGCTCCTACGAGCAGTACTTC.

The chain combines TRBV4-3 with TRBJ2-1; 10 bases are a match to TRBD2. The CDR3 has 17 residues. The ends lost 0 bases at V and 3 bases at J; junction bases unmatched: 5. CDR1 is LGHNA, CDR2 YSLEER, per germline. CDR3 in DNA: TGCGCCAGCAGCCAAGATAGGGCTAGCGGGAGCTACAATGAGCAGTTCTTC. Its translation is CASSQDRASGSYNEQFF.

The chain couples TRBV9 to TRBJ2-2, with no clear D. The CDR3 consists of 13 residues. V lost 4 bases, J lost 5 bases, and 9 bases lay in between. Germline values: CDR1 SGDLS, CDR2 YYNGEE. CDR3 sequence: CASSPARTGELFF. CDR3 sequence (DNA): TGTGCCAGCAGCCCCGCCCGGACCGGGGAGCTGTTTTTT.

This rearrangement joins TRBV6-5 to TRBJ1-4, with D hard to call. Trimming removed 0 bases at V and 8 bases at J, with 16 bases between. Germline V lookup: CDR1 MNHEY, CDR2 SVGAGI. This CDR3 is built from 16 residues. The CDR3 sequence: CASSYSVGEVWEKLFF. The DNA of the CDR3 is TGTGCCAGCAGTTACTCTGTTGGGGAGGTATGGGAAAAACTGTTTTTT.